A single sample gave rise to the 20 T cell receptor beta chains below, sequenced in a study of T cells in women clearing cervical HPV infection. The table came from immunoSEQ multiplex PCR; TCRdb's copy has only in-frame clones and leaves some out. The data include around 20,000 clones; the top ten clones carry roughly 5.6%. Sample: blood buffy coat. The source of these receptors is a woman between 18 and 69 years old with a cervical HPV16 infection that either progressed to CIN3+ or cleared (not recorded which).

A remark on this clone: The read terminates 3 residues ahead of where the CDR3 ends, so the germline J gene completes it. The chain employs TRBV5-1 and TRBJ2-3; 11 bases agree with TRBD2. Looked up from germline, CDR1 is SGHRS and CDR2 is YFSETQ. CDR3 length equals 16 residues. With 5 bases clipped from V and 4 bases from J, the junction kept 9 bases outside the gene matches. The covered CDR3 bases are TGCGCCAGCAGTCGAGAGCTAGCGGGAGGATCAGATACG. Encoded protein: CASSRELAGGSDT. The complete CDR3 reads CASSRELAGGSDTQYF. Based on the CDR3 plus reference TRBV5-1 and TRBJ2-3, the full variable domain is KAGVTQTPRYLIKTRGQQVTLSCSPISGHRSVSWYQQTPGQGLQFLFEYFSETQRNKGNFPGRFSGRQFSNSRSEMNVSTLELGDSALYLCASSRELAGGSDTQYFGPGTRLTVL.

Comments on this clone: The sequenced fragment ends 3 residues before the CDR3 boundary, so the rest is inferred from the germline J gene. The chain combines TRBV28 with TRBJ1-5; TRBD1 agrees at 7 bases. CDR3 length: 16 amino acids. Germline V gene data show CDR1 as MDHEN and CDR2 as SYDVKM. V lost 2 bases and J lost 6; bases outside the gene matches: 10. CDR3 bases read: TGTGCCAGCAGTTTACTACAGGGGATTGGGGTTCAGCCC. It specifies CASSLLQGIGVQP. In full, the CDR3 reads CASSLLQGIGVQPQHF.

CDR3 amino acids: CSARPGARLSYGYTF. The sequenced CDR3 bases are TGCAGTGCTAGGCCAGGGGCGCGTCTCTCCTATGGC. This rearrangement joins TRBV20-1 to TRBJ1-2; D is perhaps TRBD1 (6 bases). Sequencing ends 3 residues short of the CDR3 end; the germline J gene provides the rest. CDR3 length: 15 residues. The V end was cut by 3 bases, the J end by 4 bases, with 18 bases between. The V gene's germline CDR1 is DFQATT and CDR2 SNEGSKA (reference sequence).

As regards this clone: The read ends 3 residues shy of where the CDR3 ends; the end is completed using the germline J gene. The chain employs TRBV5-4 and TRBJ2-6; TRBD2 is a possible D gene (6 bases). The CDR3 has 15 amino acids. Germline V gene lookup returns CDR1 SGHNT and CDR2 YYREEE (reference sequence). Trimming cost V 3 bases and J 2 bases, with 9 bases left between them. CDR3 bases read: TGTGCCAGCAGCTGGGGCGGGGCTGGGGCCAACGTC. Translating gives CASSWGGAGANV. The whole CDR3 protein is CASSWGGAGANVLTF.

A note on this clone: The read gets to within 3 residues of the CDR3 end, and the germline J gene fills in the rest. The chain couples TRBV6-2 or TRBV6-3 to TRBJ1-2; a weak D match, TRBD1 (6 bases). The CDR3 contains 12 residues. The germline V and J ends were trimmed by 8 bases and 1 base, with 8 bases remaining between them. The germline gives CDR1 MNHEY, CDR2 SVGEGT. CDR3 residues: CASSRGNYGYTF. The sequenced part of the CDR3 DNA is TGTGCCAGCTCCAGGGGTAACTATGGC.

Concerning this clone itself: Read sequence stops 3 residues before the CDR3 end, and the germline J gene provides the missing end. The genes are TRBV27 and TRBJ2-7; 10 positions agree with TRBD2. CDR3 length: 15 residues. J was trimmed by 3 bases and V by 5 bases; bases with no gene match: 7. Germline CDR1 is MNHEY and CDR2 is SMNVEV (reference sequence). The chain's CDR3 is CASSPTSGIVYEQYF. The DNA read from the CDR3 is TGTGCCAGCAGTCCTACTAGCGGGATTGTCTACGAG.

Note on this clone: The CDR3 end lies 3 residues beyond the end of the read and is filled in from the germline J gene. This chain joins TRBV29-1 and TRBJ1-1; 8 nucleotides match TRBD1. CDR3 length: 12 amino acids. J gave up 4 bases and V 7 bases, and 5 bases lay outside the gene matches. CDR1 is SQVTM and CDR2 is ANQGSEA in the germline V gene. The CDR3 here is CSADRGGTEAFF. The covered CDR3 bases are TGCAGCGCCGACAGGGGTGGCACTGAA.

The CDR3 reads CASRMTGGQETQYF. The CDR3 DNA, read in part, is TGTGCCAGCAGAATGACAGGGGGACAGGAGACC. V gene TRBV28 combines with J gene TRBJ2-5; 9 bases agree with TRBD1. The read terminates 3 residues before the CDR3 end, so the remaining end is supplied by the germline J gene. The germline V gene encodes CDR1 MDHEN and CDR2 SYDVKM. J gave up 5 bases and V 6 bases, and 7 bases lay outside the gene matches. The CDR3 runs 14 residues.

As for this clone: A read error may produce the germline difference seen at one junction end. The read ends 3 residues shy of where the CDR3 ends; the end is completed using the germline J gene. The V call is TRBV4-2, the J call TRBJ2-3; 10 bases are a match to TRBD2. This CDR3 comprises 17 residues. Germline lookup yields CDR1 LGHNA and CDR2 YNFKEQ. The CDR3 loop reads CASSQMNIAGGGDTQYF. CDR3 DNA, as far as it was read: TGCGCCAGCAGCCAGATGAACATAGCGGGGGGAGGAGATACG.

This chain's CDR3 is CASSTGQLSSGNTIYF. CDR3 DNA, as far as it was read: TGCGCCAGCAGCACCGGACAGCTAAGCTCTGGAAACACC. The rearrangement joins TRBV5-1 to TRBJ1-3; perhaps TRBD1 as D (6 bases). The CDR3 end is not reached by the read, which stops 3 residues before it; the germline J gene fills it in. Germline loops: CDR1 SGHRS, CDR2 YFSETQ. The CDR3 has 16 amino acids. Trimming took off 4 bases at V and 0 bases at J, with 14 bases between the two ends. Supplemented by reference TRBV5-1 and TRBJ1-3, the full variable domain reads KAGVTQTPRYLIKTRGQQVTLSCSPISGHRSVSWYQQTPGQGLQFLFEYFSETQRNKGNFPGRFSGRQFSNSRSEMNVSTLELGDSALYLCASSTGQLSSGNTIYFGEGSWLTVV.

Comments on this clone: The read ends 3 residues early relative to the CDR3; the germline J gene fills the gap. The genes are TRBV23-1 and TRBJ2-5; no definite D call. TRBV23-1 is known as an ORF, though its function is uncertain. This CDR3 has 15 amino acids. Trimming removed 0 bases at V and 1 base at J, with 9 bases between. CDR3 DNA (partial): TGCGCCAGCAGTCAATCACTGGCGGCCCAAGAGACC. Protein sequence: CASSQSLAAQET. The complete CDR3 protein is CASSQSLAAQETQYF.

As for this clone: The missing CDR3 end, 3 residues past where the read stops, is filled in from the germline J gene. This chain links TRBV19 with TRBJ2-3, with a possible D match to TRBD2 (6 bases). Deletions cut 5 bases from V and 1 base from J, with 16 bases between. The germline gives CDR1 LNHDA, CDR2 SQIVND (reference sequence). The length of the CDR3 is 16 residues. CDR3 bases read: TGTGCCAGTAGTCTCGGCGGGGTATTTGGCACAGATACG. This gives the protein CASSLGGVFGTDT. The entire CDR3 is CASSLGGVFGTDTQYF.

In the case of this clone: The sequenced fragment ends 3 residues before the CDR3 boundary, so the rest is inferred from the germline J gene. This sequence joins TRBV20-1 and TRBJ2-7, with TRBD2 matching over 8 bases. Losses at the gene ends were 3 bases for V and 4 bases for J; bases not matched to a gene: 8. The CDR3 spans 14 residues. In germline, CDR1 is DFQATT, CDR2 SNEGSKA (reference sequence). This CDR3 is CSASPGGVRYEQYF. The part of the CDR3 DNA that was read is TGCAGTGCTAGCCCGGGGGGGGTTCGGTACGAG.

On this clone: At one of its ends the junction is not consistent with the germline gene, which may arise from a read error. The CDR3 reads CASSQDPTSGDNEQFF. CDR3 DNA (partial): TGCGCCAGCAGCCAAGACCCGACTAGCGGGGACAATGAG. The genes are TRBV4-2 and TRBJ2-1, with TRBD2 matching over 11 bases. The CDR3 end lies 3 residues beyond the end of the read and is filled in from the germline J gene. Per the germline V gene, CDR1 is LGHNA and CDR2 is YNFKEQ. The CDR3 covers 16 residues.

Turning to this clone: The missing CDR3 end, 3 residues past where the read stops, is filled in from the germline J gene. The rearrangement uses TRBV5-1 and TRBJ2-1; a possible D gene is TRBD2 (6 bases). Trimming removed 4 bases at V and 6 bases at J, with 8 bases between. Germline V lookup: CDR1 SGHRS, CDR2 YFSETQ. CDR3 length: 12 residues. The CDR3 DNA, read in part, is TGCGCCAGCAGCGCGGGGTCCAATGAG. Translating gives CASSAGSNE. The CDR3 in its entirety is CASSAGSNEQFF.

About this clone itself: The read terminates 3 residues before the CDR3 end, so the remaining end is supplied by the germline J gene. The gene calls are TRBV27 and TRBJ2-2, with a tentative D call TRBD1 (5 bases). V dropped 1 base and J dropped 3 bases, with 9 bases sitting between them. The CDR3 is 15 amino acids. The germline gives CDR1 MNHEY, CDR2 SMNVEV (reference sequence). The sequenced CDR3 bases are TGTGCCAGCAGTTTATTCAGGGAAGACACCGGGGAG. It encodes CASSLFREDTGE. The CDR3 in its entirety is CASSLFREDTGELFF.

Remarks on this clone: The observed sequence ends 3 residues before the CDR3 terminus, with the missing tail filled in from the germline J gene. V usage is TRBV20-1 and J usage is TRBJ2-5; TRBD2 matches at 9 bases. The germline V gene encodes CDR1 DFQATT and CDR2 SNEGSKA (reference sequence). J was trimmed by 5 bases and V by 4 bases; bases with no gene match: 8. The CDR3 length is 14 residues. This CDR3 reads CSAIHRLAGETQYF. The part of the CDR3 DNA that was read is TGCAGTGCTATCCATCGGCTAGCGGGGGAGACC.

By frequency, this clone registers medium-sized (0.01 to 0.1%). From the germline J gene comes the end of the CDR3, since the read stops 3 residues before it. The rearrangement uses TRBV28 and TRBJ2-5; 13 bases fit TRBD2. Germline CDR1 and CDR2: MDHEN and SYDVKM. After removal of 6 bases from V and 3 bases from J, the junction contained 1 base not matched to a gene. The CDR3 is 14 amino acids. The CDR3 reads CASSGLAGEETQYF. CDR3 bases read: TGTGCCAGCAGCGGACTAGCGGGAGAAGAGACC.

As regards this clone: The CDR3 is cut off 3 residues early in the read; its end comes from the germline J gene. This chain uses TRBV20-1 with TRBJ2-3; 7 positions agree with TRBD1. Trimming at V came to 1 base and at J to 0 bases, leaving 1 base not matched to a gene. This CDR3 is built from 14 residues. Germline-derived CDR1 and CDR2 are DFQATT and SNEGSKA (reference sequence). The CDR3 is CSARVQGSTDTQYF. The covered CDR3 bases are TGCAGTGCTAGAGTACAGGGGAGCACAGATACG.

As regards this clone: The CDR3 extends 3 residues past the end of the read, so its final part is completed from the germline J gene. The V gene is TRBV20-1, the J gene TRBJ2-7; 8 bases agree with TRBD2. The V segment lost 3 bases and the J segment 2 bases; nucleotides outside the gene matches: 6. The CDR3 is made up of 14 amino acids. Germline V gives CDR1 DFQATT, CDR2 SNEGSKA (reference sequence). The DNA read from the CDR3 is TGCAGTGCTAGCCGACTAGCGTTTACCTACGAG. As protein: CSASRLAFTYE. The whole CDR3 protein is CSASRLAFTYEQYF.